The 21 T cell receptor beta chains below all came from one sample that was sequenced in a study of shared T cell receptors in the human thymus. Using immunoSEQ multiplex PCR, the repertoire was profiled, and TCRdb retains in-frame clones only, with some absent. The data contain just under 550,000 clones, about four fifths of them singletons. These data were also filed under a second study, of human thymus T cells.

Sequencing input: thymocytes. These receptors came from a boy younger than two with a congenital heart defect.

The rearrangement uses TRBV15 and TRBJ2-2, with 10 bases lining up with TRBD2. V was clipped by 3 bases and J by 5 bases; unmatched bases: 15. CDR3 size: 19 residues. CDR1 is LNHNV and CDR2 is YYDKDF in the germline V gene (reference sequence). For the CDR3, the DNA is TGTGCCACCAGCAGGGACCAAGGACCGGGACTAGCGATAACCGGGGAGCTGTTTTTT. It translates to CATSRDQGPGLAITGELFF.

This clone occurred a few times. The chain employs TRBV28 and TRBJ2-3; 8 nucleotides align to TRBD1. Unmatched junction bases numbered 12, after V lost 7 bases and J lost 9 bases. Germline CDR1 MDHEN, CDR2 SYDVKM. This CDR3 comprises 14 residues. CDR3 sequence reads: CASKPPTRQGTQYF. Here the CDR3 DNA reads TGTGCCAGCAAACCCCCGACCAGACAGGGGACGCAGTATTTT.

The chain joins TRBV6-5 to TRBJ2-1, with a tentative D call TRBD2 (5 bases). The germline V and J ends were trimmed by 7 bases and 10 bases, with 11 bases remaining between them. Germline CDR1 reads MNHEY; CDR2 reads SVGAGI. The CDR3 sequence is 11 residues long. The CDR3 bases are TGTGCCAGCACCGCGGGTGTGGAGCAGTTCTTC. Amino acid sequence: CASTAGVEQFF.

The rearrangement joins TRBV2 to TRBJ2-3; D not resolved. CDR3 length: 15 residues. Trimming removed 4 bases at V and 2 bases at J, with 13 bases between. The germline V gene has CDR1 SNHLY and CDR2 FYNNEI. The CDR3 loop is CASSGASSSTDTQYF. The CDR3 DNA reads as TGTGCCAGCAGTGGGGCGAGTTCCTCCACAGATACGCAGTATTTT.

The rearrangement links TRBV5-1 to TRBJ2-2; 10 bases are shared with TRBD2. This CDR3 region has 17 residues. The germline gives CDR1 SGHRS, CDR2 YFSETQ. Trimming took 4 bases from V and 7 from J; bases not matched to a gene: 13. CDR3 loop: CASSPGTSVPDGGELFF. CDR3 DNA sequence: TGCGCCAGCAGCCCTGGGACTAGCGTACCGGACGGCGGGGAGCTGTTTTTT.

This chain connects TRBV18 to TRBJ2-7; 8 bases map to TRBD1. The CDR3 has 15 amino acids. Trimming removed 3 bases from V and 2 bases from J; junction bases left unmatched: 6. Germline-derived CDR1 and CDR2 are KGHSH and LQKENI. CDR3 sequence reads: CASSPTAGGPYEQYF. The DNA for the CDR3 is TGTGCCAGCTCACCCACCGCAGGGGGCCCCTACGAGCAGTACTTC.

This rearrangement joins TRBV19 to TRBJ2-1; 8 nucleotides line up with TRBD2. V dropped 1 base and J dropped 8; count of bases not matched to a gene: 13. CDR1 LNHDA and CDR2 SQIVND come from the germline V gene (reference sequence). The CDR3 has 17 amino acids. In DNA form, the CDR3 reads TGTGCCAGTAGTATAGGGGGACTAGGGCGGGAAAGGGATGAGCAGTTCTTC. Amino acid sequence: CASSIGGLGRERDEQFF.

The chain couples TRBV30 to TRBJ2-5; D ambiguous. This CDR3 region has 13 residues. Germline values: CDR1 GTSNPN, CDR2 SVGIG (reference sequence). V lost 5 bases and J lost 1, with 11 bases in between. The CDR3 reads CAWAIESQETQYF. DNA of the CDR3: TGTGCCTGGGCCATCGAGTCCCAAGAGACCCAGTACTTC.

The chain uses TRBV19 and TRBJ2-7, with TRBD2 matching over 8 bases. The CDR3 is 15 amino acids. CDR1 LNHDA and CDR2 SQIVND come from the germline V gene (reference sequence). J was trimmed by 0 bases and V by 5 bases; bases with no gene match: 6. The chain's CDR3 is CASSPLGLGSYEQYF. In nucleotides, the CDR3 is TGTGCCAGTAGTCCCTTGGGACTAGGCTCCTACGAGCAGTACTTC.

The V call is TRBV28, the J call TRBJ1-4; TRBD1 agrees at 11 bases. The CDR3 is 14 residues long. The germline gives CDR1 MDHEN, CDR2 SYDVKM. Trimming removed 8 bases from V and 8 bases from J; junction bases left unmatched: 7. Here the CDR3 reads CASFGQGACEKLFF. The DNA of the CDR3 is TGTGCCAGCTTCGGACAGGGGGCTTGCGAAAAACTGTTTTTT.

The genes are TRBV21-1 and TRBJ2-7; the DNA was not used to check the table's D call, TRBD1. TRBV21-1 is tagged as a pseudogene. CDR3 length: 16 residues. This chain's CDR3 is CATMGTGGKKSYEQYF. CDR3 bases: TGTGCCACCATGGGGACAGGGGGAAAAAAGTCCTACGAGCAGTACTTC.

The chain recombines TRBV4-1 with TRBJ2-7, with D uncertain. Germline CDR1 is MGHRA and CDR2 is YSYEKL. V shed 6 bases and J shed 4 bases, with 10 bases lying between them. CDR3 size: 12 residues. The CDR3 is CASSEHPYEQYF. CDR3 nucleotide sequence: TGCGCCAGCAGTGAACATCCTTACGAGCAGTACTTC.

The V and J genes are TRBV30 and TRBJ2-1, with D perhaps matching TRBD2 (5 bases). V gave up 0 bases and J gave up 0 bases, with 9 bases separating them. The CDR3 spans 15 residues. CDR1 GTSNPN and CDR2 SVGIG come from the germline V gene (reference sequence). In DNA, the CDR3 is TGTGCCTGGAGTGTACCTGGGAGCTCCTACAATGAGCAGTTCTTC. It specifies CAWSVPGSSYNEQFF.

This chain's CDR3 is CASSGTGAKETQYF. For the CDR3, the DNA is TGCGCCAGCAGTGGGACAGGGGCGAAAGAGACCCAGTACTTC. The chain employs TRBV5-1 and TRBJ2-5; 10 nucleotides line up with TRBD1. Germline CDR1 reads SGHRS; CDR2 reads YFSETQ. CDR3 length: 14 amino acids. Trimming took 5 bases from V and 3 from J; bases not matched to a gene: 4.

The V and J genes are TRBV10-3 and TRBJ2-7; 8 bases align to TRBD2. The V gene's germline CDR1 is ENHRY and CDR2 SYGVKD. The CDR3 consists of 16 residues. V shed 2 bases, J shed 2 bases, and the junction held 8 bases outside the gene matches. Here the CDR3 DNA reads TGTGCCATCAGTGAGGTAGTAGCGGGAACCCCCTACGAGCAGTACTTC. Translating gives CAISEVVAGTPYEQYF.

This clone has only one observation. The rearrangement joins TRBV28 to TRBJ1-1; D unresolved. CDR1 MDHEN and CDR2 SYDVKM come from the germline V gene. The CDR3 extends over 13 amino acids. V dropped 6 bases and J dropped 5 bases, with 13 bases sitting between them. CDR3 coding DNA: TGTGCCAGCAGAATCAACGCGGGGACTGAAGCTTTCTTT. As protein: CASRINAGTEAFF.

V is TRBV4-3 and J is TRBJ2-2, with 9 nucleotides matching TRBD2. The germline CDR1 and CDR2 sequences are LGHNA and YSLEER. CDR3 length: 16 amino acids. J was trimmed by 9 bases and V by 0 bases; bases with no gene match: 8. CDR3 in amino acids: CASSQEWALAGRELFF. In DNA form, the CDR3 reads TGCGCCAGCAGCCAAGAATGGGCCCTAGCGGGAAGGGAGCTGTTTTTT.

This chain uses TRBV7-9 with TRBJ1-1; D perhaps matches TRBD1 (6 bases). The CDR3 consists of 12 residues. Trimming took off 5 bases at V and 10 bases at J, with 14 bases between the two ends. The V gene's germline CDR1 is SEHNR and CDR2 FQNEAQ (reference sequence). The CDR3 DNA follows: TGTGCCAGCAGCCATATAGACAGGACAGCTTTCTTT. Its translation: CASSHIDRTAFF.

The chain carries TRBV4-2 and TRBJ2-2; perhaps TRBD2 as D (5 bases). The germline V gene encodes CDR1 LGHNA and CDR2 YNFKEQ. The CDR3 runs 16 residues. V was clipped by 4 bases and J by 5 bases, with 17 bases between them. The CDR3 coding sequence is TGTGCCAGCAGCCTAATTGCCGGGGTTGAGACCGGGGAGCTGTTTTTT. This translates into CASSLIAGVETGELFF.

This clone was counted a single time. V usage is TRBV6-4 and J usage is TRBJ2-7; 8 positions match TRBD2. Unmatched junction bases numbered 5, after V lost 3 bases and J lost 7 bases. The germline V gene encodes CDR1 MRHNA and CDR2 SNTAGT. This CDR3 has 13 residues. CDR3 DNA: TGTGCCAGCAGTGAAATAGCGGGGTCGGAGCAGTACTTC. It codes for CASSEIAGSEQYF.

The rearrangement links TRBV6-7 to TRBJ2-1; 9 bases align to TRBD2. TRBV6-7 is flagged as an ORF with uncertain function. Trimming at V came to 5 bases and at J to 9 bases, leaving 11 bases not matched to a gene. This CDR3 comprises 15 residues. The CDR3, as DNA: TGTGCCAGCAGTACCCCCCCCGGCGGGAGGGCTGAGCAGTTCTTC. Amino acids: CASSTPPGGRAEQFF.